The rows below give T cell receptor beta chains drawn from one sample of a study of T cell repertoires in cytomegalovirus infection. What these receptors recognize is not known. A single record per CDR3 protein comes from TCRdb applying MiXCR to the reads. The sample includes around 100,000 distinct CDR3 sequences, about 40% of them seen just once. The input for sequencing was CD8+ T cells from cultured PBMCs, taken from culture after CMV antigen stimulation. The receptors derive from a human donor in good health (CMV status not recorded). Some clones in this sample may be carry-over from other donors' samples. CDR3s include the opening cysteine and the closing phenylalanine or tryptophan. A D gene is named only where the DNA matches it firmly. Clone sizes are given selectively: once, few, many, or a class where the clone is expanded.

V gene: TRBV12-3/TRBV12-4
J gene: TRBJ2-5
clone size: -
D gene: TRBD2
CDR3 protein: CASSKPGGVLETQYF
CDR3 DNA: TGTGCCAGCAGCAAACCGGGGGGGGTTCTGGAGACCCAGTACTTC

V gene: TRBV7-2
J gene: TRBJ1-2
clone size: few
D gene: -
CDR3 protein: CATKTGMSGYTF
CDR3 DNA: TGTGCCACCAAAACAGGGATGAGTGGCTACACCTTC

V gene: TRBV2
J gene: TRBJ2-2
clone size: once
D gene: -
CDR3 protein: CASTPRSNQNTGELFF
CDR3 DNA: TGTGCCAGCACCCCAAGGTCGAACCAGAACACCGGGGAGCTGTTTTTT

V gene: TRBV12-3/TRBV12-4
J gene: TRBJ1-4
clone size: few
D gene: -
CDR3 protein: CASRDGGLRNEKLFF
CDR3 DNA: TGTGCCAGCAGGGACGGGGGACTTCGTAATGAAAAACTGTTTTTT

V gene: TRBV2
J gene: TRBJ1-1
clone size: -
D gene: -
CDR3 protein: CASSELKDRPEAFF
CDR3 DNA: TGTGCCAGCAGTGAATTGAAGGACAGACCCGAAGCTTTCTTT

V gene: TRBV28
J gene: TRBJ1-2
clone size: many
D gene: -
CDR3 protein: CASSLVSGFYGYTF
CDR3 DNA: TGTGCCAGCAGTTTGGTTAGCGGGTTCTATGGCTACACCTTC

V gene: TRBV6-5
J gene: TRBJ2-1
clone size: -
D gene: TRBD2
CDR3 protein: CASTDSVGGSNEQFF
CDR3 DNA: TGTGCCAGCACCGACTCCGTGGGGGGGTCCAATGAGCAGTTCTTC

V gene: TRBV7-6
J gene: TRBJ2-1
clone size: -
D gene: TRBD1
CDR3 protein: CASSAIPKDRAGDEQFF
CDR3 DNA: TGTGCCAGCAGCGCTATCCCGAAGGACAGGGCCGGGGATGAGCAGTTCTTC

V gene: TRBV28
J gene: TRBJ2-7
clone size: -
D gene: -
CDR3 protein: CASSFVGEQYF
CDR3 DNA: TGTGCCAGCAGTTTTGTGGGCGAGCAGTACTTC

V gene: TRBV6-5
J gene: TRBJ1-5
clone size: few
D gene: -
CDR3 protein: CASSYSSESNQPQHF
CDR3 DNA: TGTGCCAGCAGTTACTCTAGTGAATCCAATCAGCCCCAGCATTTT

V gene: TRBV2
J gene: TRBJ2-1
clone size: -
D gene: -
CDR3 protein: CASSERGSGTPRGEQFF
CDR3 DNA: TGTGCCAGCAGTGAAAGGGGATCCGGGACACCCCGGGGTGAGCAGTTCTTC

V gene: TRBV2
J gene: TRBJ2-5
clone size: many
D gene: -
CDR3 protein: CASRQGQETQYF
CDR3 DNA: TGTGCCAGCAGACAGGGCCAAGAGACCCAGTACTTC

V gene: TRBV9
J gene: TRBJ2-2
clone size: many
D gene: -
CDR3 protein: CASSPQNTGELFF
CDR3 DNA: TGTGCCAGCAGCCCTCAGAACACCGGGGAGCTGTTTTTT

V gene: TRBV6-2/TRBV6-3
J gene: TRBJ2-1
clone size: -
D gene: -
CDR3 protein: CASSRQASYNEQFF
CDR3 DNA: TGTGCCAGCAGTCGCCAGGCATCCTACAATGAGCAGTTCTTC

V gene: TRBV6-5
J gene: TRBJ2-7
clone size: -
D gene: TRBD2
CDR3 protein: CASSYSSLTSGGSTYEQYF
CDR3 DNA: TGTGCCAGCAGTTACTCTTCTCTGACTAGCGGGGGGTCCACCTACGAGCAGTACTTC

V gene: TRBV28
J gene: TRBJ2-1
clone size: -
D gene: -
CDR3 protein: CASSFTGTEQFF
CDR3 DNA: TGTGCCAGCAGCTTTACAGGGACTGAGCAGTTCTTC

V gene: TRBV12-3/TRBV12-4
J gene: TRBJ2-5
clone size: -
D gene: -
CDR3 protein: CASSFVYQETQYF
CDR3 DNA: TGTGCCAGCAGTTTTGTGTACCAAGAGACCCAGTACTTC

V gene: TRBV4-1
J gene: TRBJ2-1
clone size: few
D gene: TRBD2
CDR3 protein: CASSQEDAGGVNEQFF
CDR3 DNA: TGTGCCAGCAGCCAAGAGGACGCGGGGGGCGTGAATGAGCAGTTCTTC

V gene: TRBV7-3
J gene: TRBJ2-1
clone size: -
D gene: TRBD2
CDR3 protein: CASSKTSGGNNEQFF
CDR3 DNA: TGTGCCAGCAGCAAGACTAGCGGGGGGAATAATGAGCAGTTCTTC

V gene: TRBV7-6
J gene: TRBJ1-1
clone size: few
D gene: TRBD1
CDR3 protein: CASSFTGEREAFF
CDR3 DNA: TGTGCCAGCAGCTTTACAGGGGAGAGGGAAGCTTTCTTT

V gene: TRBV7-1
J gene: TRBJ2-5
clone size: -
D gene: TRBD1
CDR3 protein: CASSRDRGRGQETQYF
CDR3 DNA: TGTGCCAGCAGCCGGGACAGGGGGCGCGGTCAAGAGACCCAGTACTTC

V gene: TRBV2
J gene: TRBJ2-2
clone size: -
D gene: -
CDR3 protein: CASSAGQLNTGELFF
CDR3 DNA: TGTGCCAGCAGCGCCGGACAGTTGAACACCGGGGAGCTGTTTTTT

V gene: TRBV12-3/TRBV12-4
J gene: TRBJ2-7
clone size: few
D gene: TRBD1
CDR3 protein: CASSWGTGTSEQYF
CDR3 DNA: TGTGCCAGCAGTTGGGGGACAGGGACGTCCGAGCAGTACTTC

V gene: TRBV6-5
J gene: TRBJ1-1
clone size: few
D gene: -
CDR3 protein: CASSYNGGDTEAFF
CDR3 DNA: TGTGCCAGCAGTTACAACGGAGGGGACACTGAAGCTTTCTTT

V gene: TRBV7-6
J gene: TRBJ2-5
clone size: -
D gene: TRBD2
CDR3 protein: CASSAGLAGEETQYF
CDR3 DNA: TGTGCCAGCAGCGCCGGACTAGCGGGGGAAGAGACCCAGTACTTC

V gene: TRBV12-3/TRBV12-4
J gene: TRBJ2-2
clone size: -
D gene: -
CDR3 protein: CASTLGVSGGELFF
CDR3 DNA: TGTGCCAGCACCTTGGGGGTCTCCGGCGGGGAGCTGTTTTTT

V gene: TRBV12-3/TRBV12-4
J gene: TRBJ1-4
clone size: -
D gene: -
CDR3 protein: CASSGSNEKLFF
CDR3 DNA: TGTGCCAGCAGCGGTTCTAATGAAAAACTGTTTTTT

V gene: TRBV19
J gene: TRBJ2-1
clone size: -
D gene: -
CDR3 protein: CASSSRPESSYNEQFF
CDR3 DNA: TGTGCCAGTAGTAGCAGGCCCGAGAGCTCCTACAATGAGCAGTTCTTC

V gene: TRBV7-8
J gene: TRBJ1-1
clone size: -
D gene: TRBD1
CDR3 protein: CASSPESGTVWSFF
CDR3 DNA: TGTGCCAGCAGCCCAGAGTCGGGGACAGTCTGGTCTTTCTTT

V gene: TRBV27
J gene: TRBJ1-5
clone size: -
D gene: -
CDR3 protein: CASSFGPAQPQHF
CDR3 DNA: TGTGCCAGCAGTTTCGGTCCCGCTCAGCCCCAGCATTTT

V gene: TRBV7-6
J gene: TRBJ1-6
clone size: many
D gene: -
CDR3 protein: CASSLGWGSESPLHF
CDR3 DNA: TGTGCCAGCAGCCTCGGTTGGGGGTCGGAGTCACCCCTCCACTTT

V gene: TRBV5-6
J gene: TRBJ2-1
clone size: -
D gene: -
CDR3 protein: CASSLYLVDEQFF
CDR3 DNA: TGTGCCAGCAGCTTGTACCTAGTGGATGAGCAGTTCTTC

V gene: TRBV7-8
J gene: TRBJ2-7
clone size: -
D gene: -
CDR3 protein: CASSTGSHEQYF
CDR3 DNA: TGTGCCAGCAGCACCGGGTCCCACGAGCAGTACTTC

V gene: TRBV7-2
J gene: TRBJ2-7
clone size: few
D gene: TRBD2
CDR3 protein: CASSRDDSGGDPYEQYF
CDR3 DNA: TGTGCCAGCAGCCGGGACGATAGCGGGGGGGATCCTTACGAGCAGTACTTC

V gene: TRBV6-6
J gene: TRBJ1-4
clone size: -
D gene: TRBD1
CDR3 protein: CASSYSIAGGGEKLFF
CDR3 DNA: TGTGCCAGCAGTTACTCGATTGCAGGGGGGGGTGAAAAACTGTTTTTT

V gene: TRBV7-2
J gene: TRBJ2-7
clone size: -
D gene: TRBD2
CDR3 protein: CASSQATSGGYYEQYF
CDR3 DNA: TGTGCCAGCAGCCAAGCCACTAGCGGGGGGTACTACGAGCAGTACTTC